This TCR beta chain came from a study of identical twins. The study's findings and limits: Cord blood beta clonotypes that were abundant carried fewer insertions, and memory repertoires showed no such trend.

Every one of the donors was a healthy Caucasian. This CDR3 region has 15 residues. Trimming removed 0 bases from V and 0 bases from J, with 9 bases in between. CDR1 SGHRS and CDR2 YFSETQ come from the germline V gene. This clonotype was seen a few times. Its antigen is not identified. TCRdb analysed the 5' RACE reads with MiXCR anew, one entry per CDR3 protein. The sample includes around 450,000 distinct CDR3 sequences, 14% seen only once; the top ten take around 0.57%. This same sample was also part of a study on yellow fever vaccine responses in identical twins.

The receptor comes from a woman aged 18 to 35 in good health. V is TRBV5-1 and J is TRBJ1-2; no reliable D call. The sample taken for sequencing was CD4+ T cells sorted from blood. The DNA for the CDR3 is TGCGCCAGCAGCTTGGGGGGAACTGCTAACTATGGCTACACCTTC. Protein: CASSLGGTANYGYTF.